The present T cell receptor beta chain was sequenced within a study of blood T cells in healthy people across ages. It was with a sample-barcoded 5' primer and a J-beta primer mix that a second PCR of roughly 7 to 12 cycles was run. TCRdb independently ran MiXCR on the 5' RACE reads; one entry per CDR3 protein. Among about 840,000 distinct CDR3 sequences listed, approximately 32% were seen once. Extraction yielded at least 6 micrograms of total RNA per sample. The data were also submitted as part of a second study, on T cells of mothers and their children. As reported in that work: There were no persistent microchimeric T cell clones detected.

The clonotype comes from a woman aged 40 to 55 in good health. The sequencing sample was made of blood.

The CDR3 loop is CASSEALGSGNQPQHF. CDR3 in DNA: TGTGCCAGCAGTGAAGCGCTCGGGTCCGGCAATCAGCCCCAGCATTTT. The chain uses TRBV6-1 and TRBJ1-5; D unresolved. Deletions cut 0 bases from V and 2 bases from J, with 11 bases between. The CDR3 consists of 16 residues. Germline V gives CDR1 MNHNS, CDR2 SASEGT.